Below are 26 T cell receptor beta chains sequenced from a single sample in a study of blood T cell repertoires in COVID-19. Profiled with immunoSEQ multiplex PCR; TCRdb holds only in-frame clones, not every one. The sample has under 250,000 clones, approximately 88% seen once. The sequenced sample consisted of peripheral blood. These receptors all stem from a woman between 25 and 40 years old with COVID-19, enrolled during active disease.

This CDR3 is CASSRQGKTEAFF. The CDR3, as DNA: TGTGCCAGCAGTCGACAGGGAAAAACTGAAGCTTTCTTT. This chain connects TRBV12-3 or TRBV12-4 to TRBJ1-1, with 7 bases identical to TRBD1. CDR3 length: 13 amino acids. J lost 5 bases, V lost 5 bases, and 5 bases had no gene match.

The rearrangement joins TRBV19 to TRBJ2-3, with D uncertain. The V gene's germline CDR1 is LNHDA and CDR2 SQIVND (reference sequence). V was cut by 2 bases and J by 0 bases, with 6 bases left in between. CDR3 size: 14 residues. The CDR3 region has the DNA TGTGCCAGTAGTATACAGGAAAGCACAGATACGCAGTATTTT. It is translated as CASSIQESTDTQYF.

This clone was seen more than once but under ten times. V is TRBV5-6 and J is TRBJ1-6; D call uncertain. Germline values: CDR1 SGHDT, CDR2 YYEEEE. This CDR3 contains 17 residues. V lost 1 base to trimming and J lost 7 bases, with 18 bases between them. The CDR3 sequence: CASSLRGPDGPNSPLHF. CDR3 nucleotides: TGTGCCAGCAGCTTGAGAGGGCCTGACGGCCCAAATTCACCCCTCCACTTT.

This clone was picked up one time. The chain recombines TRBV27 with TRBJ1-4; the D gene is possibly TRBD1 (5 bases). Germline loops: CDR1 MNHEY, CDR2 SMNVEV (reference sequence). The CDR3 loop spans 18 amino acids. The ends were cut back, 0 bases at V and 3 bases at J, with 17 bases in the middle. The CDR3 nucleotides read TGTGCCAGCAGTTTATCAGGGCAGGGACGGAGGGCTAATGAAAAACTGTTTTTT. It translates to CASSLSGQGRRANEKLFF.

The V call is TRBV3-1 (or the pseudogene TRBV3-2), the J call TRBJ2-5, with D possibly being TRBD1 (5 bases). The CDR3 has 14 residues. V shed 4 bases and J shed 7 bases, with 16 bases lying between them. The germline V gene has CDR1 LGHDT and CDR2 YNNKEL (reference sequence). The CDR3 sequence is CASSLKTGRGTQYF. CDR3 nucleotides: TGTGCCAGCAGCCTCAAAACAGGTCGTGGGACCCAGTACTTC.

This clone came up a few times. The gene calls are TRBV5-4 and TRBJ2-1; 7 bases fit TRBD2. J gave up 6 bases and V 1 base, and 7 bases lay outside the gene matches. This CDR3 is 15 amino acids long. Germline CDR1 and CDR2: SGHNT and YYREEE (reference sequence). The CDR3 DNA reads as TGTGCCAGCAGCTTGAGGGGAGGGCGGGTCAATGAGCAGTTCTTC. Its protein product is CASSLRGGRVNEQFF.

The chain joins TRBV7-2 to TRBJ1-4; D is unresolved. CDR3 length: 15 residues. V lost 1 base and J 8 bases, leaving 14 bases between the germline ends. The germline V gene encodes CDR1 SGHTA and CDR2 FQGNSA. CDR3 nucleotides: TGTGCCAGCAGCTTAGGACCCAACATGGAGGAAAAACTGTTTTTT. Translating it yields CASSLGPNMEEKLFF.

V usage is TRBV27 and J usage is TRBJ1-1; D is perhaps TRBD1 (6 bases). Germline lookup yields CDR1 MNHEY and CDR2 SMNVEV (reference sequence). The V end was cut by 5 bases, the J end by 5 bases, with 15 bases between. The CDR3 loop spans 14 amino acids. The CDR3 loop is CASSKQGPPTEAFF. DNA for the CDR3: TGTGCCAGCAGTAAACAGGGCCCTCCAACTGAAGCTTTCTTT.

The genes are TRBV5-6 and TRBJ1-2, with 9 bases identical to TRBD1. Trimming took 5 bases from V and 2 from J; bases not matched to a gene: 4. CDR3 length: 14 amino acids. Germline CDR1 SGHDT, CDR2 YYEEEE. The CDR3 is CASRPGQGNYGYTF. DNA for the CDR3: TGTGCCAGCAGGCCAGGACAGGGGAACTATGGCTACACCTTC.

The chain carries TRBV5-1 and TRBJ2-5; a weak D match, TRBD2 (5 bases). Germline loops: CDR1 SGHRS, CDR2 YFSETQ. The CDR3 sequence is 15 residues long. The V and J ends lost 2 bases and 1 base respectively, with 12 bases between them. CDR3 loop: CASSFVDWGQETQYF. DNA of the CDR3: TGCGCCAGCAGCTTCGTGGACTGGGGCCAAGAGACCCAGTACTTC.

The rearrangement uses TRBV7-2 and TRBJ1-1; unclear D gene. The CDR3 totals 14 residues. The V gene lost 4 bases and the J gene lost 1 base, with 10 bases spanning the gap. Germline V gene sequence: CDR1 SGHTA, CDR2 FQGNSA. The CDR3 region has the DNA TGTGCCAGCAGCTGGGCTGCAGGGAACACTGAAGCTTTCTTT. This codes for CASSWAAGNTEAFF.

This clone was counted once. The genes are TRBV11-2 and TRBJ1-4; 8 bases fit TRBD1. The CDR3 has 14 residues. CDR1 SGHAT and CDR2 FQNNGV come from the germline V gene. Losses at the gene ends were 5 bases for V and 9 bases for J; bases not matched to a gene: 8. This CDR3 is CASSLLQGAQKLFF. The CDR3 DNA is TGTGCCAGCAGCCTACTGCAGGGGGCACAAAAACTGTTTTTT.

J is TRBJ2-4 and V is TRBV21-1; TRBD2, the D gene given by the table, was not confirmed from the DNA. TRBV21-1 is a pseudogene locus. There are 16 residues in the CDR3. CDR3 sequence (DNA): TGTGCCAGCAGCATCCAGACGGGTGTGACCAAAAACATTCAGTACTTC. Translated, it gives CASSIQTGVTKNIQYF.

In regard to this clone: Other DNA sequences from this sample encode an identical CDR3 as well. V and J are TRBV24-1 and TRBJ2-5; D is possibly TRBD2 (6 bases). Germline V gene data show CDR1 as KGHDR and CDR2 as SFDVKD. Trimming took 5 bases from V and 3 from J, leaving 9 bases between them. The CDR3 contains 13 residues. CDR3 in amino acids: CATSGSGEETQYF. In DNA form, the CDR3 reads TGTGCCACCAGTGGGTCGGGAGAAGAGACCCAGTACTTC.

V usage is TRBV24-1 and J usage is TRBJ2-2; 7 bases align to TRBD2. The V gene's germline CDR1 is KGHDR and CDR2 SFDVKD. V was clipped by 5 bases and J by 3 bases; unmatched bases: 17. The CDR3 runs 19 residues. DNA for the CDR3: TGTGCCACCAGTGGTTCCCTCCACCCAACTAGCGCCGACACCGGGGAGCTGTTTTTT. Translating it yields CATSGSLHPTSADTGELFF.

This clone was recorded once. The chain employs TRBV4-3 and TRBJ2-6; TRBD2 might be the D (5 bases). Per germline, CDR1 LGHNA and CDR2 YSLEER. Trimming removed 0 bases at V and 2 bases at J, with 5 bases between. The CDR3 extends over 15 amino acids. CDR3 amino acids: CASSQDGAGANVLTF. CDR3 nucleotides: TGCGCCAGCAGCCAAGACGGGGCTGGGGCCAACGTCCTGACTTTC.

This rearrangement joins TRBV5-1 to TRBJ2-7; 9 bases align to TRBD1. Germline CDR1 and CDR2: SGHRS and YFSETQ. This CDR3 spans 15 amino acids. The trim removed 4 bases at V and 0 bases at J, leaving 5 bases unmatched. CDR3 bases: TGCGCCAGCAGCAGGGGACAGGGCGACTCCTACGAGCAGTACTTC. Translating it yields CASSRGQGDSYEQYF.

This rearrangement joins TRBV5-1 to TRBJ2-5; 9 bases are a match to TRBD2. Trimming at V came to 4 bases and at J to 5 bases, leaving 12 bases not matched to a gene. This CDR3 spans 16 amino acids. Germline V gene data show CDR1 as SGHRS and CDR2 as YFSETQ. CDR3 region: CASSAEGLAGRETQYF. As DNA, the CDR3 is TGCGCCAGCAGCGCGGAGGGGCTAGCGGGGCGGGAGACCCAGTACTTC.

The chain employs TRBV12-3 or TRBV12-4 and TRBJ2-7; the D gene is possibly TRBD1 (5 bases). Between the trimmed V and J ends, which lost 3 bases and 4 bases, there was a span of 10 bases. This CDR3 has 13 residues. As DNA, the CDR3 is TGTGCCAGCAGTTTTTCGACAGAGTACGAGCAGTACTTC. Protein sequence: CASSFSTEYEQYF.

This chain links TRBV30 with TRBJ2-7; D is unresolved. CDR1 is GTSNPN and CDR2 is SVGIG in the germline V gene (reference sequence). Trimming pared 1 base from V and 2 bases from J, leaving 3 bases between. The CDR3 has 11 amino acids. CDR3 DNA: TGTGCCTGGAGTGCGGCCTACGAGCAGTACGTC. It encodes CAWSAAYEQYV.

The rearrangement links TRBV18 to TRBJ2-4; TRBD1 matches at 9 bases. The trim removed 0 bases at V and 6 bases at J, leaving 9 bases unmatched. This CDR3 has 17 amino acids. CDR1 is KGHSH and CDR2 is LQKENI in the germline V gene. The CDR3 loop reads CASSPPKQTGGRNIQYF. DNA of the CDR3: TGTGCCAGCTCACCACCGAAGCAAACAGGGGGCCGAAACATTCAGTACTTC.

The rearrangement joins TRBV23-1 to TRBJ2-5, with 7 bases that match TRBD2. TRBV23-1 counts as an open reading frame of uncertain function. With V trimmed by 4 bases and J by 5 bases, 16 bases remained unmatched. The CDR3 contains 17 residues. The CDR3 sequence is CASSRPYGRERVETQYF. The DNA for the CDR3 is TGCGCCAGCAGTCGCCCGTATGGGCGGGAGCGTGTCGAGACCCAGTACTTC.

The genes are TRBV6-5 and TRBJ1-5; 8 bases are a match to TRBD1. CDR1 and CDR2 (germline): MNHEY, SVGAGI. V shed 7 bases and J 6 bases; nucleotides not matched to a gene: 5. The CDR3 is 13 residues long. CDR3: CASKTGEGQPQHF. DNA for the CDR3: TGTGCCAGCAAGACAGGGGAAGGTCAGCCCCAGCATTTT.

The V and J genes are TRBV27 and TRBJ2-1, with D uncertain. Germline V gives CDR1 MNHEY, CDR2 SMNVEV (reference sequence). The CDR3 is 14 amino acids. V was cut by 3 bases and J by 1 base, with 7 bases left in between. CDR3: CASSLRWSYNEQFF. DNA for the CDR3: TGTGCCAGCAGTTTGAGGTGGTCCTACAATGAGCAGTTCTTC.

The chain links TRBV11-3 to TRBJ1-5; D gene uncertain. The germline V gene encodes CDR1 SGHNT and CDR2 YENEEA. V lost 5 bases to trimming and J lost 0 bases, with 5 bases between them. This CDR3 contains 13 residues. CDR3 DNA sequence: TGTGCCAGCAGCGTCAATAGCAATCAGCCCCAGCATTTT. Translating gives CASSVNSNQPQHF. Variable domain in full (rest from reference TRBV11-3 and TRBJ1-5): EAGVVQSPRYKIIEKKQPVAFWCNPISGHNTLYWYLQNLGQGPELLIRYENEEAVDDSQLPKDRFSAERLKGVDSTLKIQPAELGDSAVYLCASSVNSNQPQHFGDGTRLSIL.

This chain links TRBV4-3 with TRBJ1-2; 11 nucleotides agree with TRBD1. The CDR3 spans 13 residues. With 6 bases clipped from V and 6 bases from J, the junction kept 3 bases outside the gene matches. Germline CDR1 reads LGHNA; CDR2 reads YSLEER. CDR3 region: CASSRDRGNGYTF. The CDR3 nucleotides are TGCGCCAGCAGTCGGGACAGGGGGAATGGCTACACCTTC.